Listed below are T cell receptor beta chains from one sample, sequenced in a study of CD8+ T cells in alopecia areata. Libraries were prepared by immunoSEQ multiplex PCR; TCRdb keeps only in-frame clonotypes and omits some of them. This table has roughly 200,000 clones, roughly three fifths appearing once. This specimen was CD4+ T cells sorted from blood, taken at week 4, from a patient treated with tofacitinib. These TCRs come from a human donor with alopecia areata. Each CDR3 is given with its conserved first and last residue. The D gene is left open where the match is weak. The size field is filled for only some rows; it gives once, few, many or a size class.

d_call | j_call | v_call | clone_size | cdr3_nt | cdr3_aa
. | TRBJ2-1 | TRBV5-4 | . | TGTGCCAGCAGCCTCCAGGACAGAAACAATGAGCAGTTCTTC | CASSLQDRNNEQFF
. | TRBJ2-4 | TRBV7-2 | . | TGTGCCAGCAGCACGCGTCATCCAGTATGGGAGGCAGCCAAAAACATTCAGTACTTC | CASSTRHPVWEAAKNIQYF
. | TRBJ1-4 | TRBV28 | . | TGTGCCAGCAGCATCCGTCGGGAAAAACTGTTTTTT | CASSIRREKLFF
. | TRBJ1-1 | TRBV29-1 | . | TGCAGCGTTGAGCCCCAACGGGACGCTGAAGCTTTCTTT | CSVEPQRDAEAFF
. | TRBJ1-1 | TRBV30 | . | TGTGCCTGGAGGAGAGTTGAAGCTTTCTTT | CAWRRVEAFF
. | TRBJ1-1 | TRBV6-5 | . | TGTGCCAGCAGTTACTCGTTCCAGGGGAACACTGAAGCTTTCTTT | CASSYSFQGNTEAFF
. | TRBJ2-3 | TRBV7-2 | . | TGTGCCAGCAGCTTAGTAGGACAGAGCACAGATACGCAGTATTTT | CASSLVGQSTDTQYF
TRBD1 | TRBJ1-5 | TRBV29-1 | . | TGCAGCGTAAGGACAGGGTGGAATCAGCCCCAGCATTTT | CSVRTGWNQPQHF
. | TRBJ2-5 | TRBV21-1 | . | TGTGCCAGCAGCAAAGCGCCAAGACATAAAAGGCGGCAAGAGACCCAGTACTTC | CASSKAPRHKRRQETQYF
TRBD1 | TRBJ2-7 | TRBV29-1 | . | TGCAGCGTTGGAAGGGGGCTTTCCTACGAGCAGTACTTC | CSVGRGLSYEQYF
. | TRBJ2-1 | TRBV28 | once | TGTGCCAGCTCAAGGGAGGGGGTCAACAATGAGCAGTTCTTC | CASSREGVNNEQFF
. | TRBJ2-3 | TRBV5-4 | . | TGTGCCAGCAGCTTGTATGGGTACCCCGATACGCAGTATTTT | CASSLYGYPDTQYF
. | TRBJ2-5 | TRBV2 | . | TGTGCCAGCAATTCCGTGTCGGGAGAGACCCAGTACTTC | CASNSVSGETQYF
. | TRBJ1-2 | TRBV28 | few | TGTGCCAGCAGTCCCTATTACGGGCATGGCTACACCTTC | CASSPYYGHGYTF
TRBD1 | TRBJ1-1 | TRBV30 | . | TGTGCCTCCTCCGGGGGGACAGGGGAGTTTGGAGCTTTCTTT | CASSGGTGEFGAFF
. | TRBJ2-2 | TRBV29-1 | . | TGCAGCGTTGTAAAGGGGCGGACCGGGGAGCTGTTTTTT | CSVVKGRTGELFF
. | TRBJ1-6 | TRBV6-1 | once | TGTGCCAGCAGTAAAATCAGTTCACCCCTCCACTTT | CASSKISSPLHF
. | TRBJ1-1 | TRBV20-1 | . | TGCAGTGCTAGAGTCCCTGGTGAAGCTTTCTTT | CSARVPGEAFF
TRBD1 | TRBJ2-7 | TRBV9 | . | TGTGCCAGCAGCGTTGGGACAGGAACCTACGAGCAGTACTTC | CASSVGTGTYEQYF
. | TRBJ1-4 | TRBV2 | . | TGTGCCAGCATCCCAGACCCCGGTGAAAAACTGTTTTTT | CASIPDPGEKLFF
. | TRBJ2-7 | TRBV5-1 | . | TGCGCCAGCAGCTTGGTGTCCTACGAGCAGTACTTC | CASSLVSYEQYF
TRBD1 | TRBJ2-7 | TRBV29-1 | . | TGCAGCGTTGAAGTTCTTGGGACAGGGGGCTCCTACGAGCAGTACTTC | CSVEVLGTGGSYEQYF
. | TRBJ1-6 | TRBV9 | . | TGTGCCAGCAGCGCGGCCTCCTATAATTCACCCCTCCACTTT | CASSAASYNSPLHF
. | TRBJ2-1 | TRBV30 | . | TGTGCCTGGACCCCGCTAGTCTCCAATGAGCAGTTCTTC | CAWTPLVSNEQFF
. | TRBJ1-1 | TRBV30 | . | TGTGCCTGGGTGCAATTACGAGGCACTGAAGCTTTCTTT | CAWVQLRGTEAFF
TRBD1 | TRBJ1-6 | TRBV15 | few | TGTGCCACCAGCAGAGTCAGCGGGACAGGAATTTCACCCCTCCACTTT | CATSRVSGTGISPLHF
TRBD1 | TRBJ2-4 | TRBV4-3 | few | TGCGCCAGCAGCCAGACGGGACAGGGGGCTGGAGCCAAAAACATTCAGTACTTC | CASSQTGQGAGAKNIQYF
TRBD1 | TRBJ2-5 | TRBV7-2 | . | TGTGCCAGCAGCTTAAGACCCAGGGGGCTCCAAGAGACCCAGTACTTC | CASSLRPRGLQETQYF
. | TRBJ1-2 | TRBV5-4 | . | TGTGCCAGCAGCCAGGACAGTCTCTATGGCTACACCTTC | CASSQDSLYGYTF
. | TRBJ1-4 | TRBV29-1 | . | TGCAGCGTTGCTTTGGGTCCAACTAATGAAAAACTGTTTTTT | CSVALGPTNEKLFF
. | TRBJ2-7 | TRBV18 | few | TGTGCCAGCTCACCATTTCAGCCCTACGAGCAGTACTTC | CASSPFQPYEQYF
TRBD1 | TRBJ1-4 | TRBV30 | few | TGTGCCTGGAGTGTAAGTCGGAACAGGGGTAATGAAAAACTGTTTTTT | CAWSVSRNRGNEKLFF
. | TRBJ2-2 | TRBV18 | few | TGTGCCAGCTCACCACAGGGCAGGGCCCACACCGGGGAGCTGTTTTTT | CASSPQGRAHTGELFF
. | TRBJ2-1 | TRBV29-1 | . | TGCAGCGTTGAAGGGGTGGGGAGATCCTACAATGAGCAGTTCTTC | CSVEGVGRSYNEQFF
TRBD1 | TRBJ1-1 | TRBV30 | . | TGTGCCTGGAGTTCAACAGGGGGCAGGACTGAAGCTTTCTTT | CAWSSTGGRTEAFF
. | TRBJ1-5 | TRBV10-3 | few | TGTGCCATCAGTGAGTCGATGGCAGGAGGAAATCAGCCCCAGCATTTT | CAISESMAGGNQPQHF
. | TRBJ2-6 | TRBV2 | . | TGTGCCAGCAGTGAATTCGGGTCTGGGGCCAACGTCCTGACTTTC | CASSEFGSGANVLTF
TRBD1 | TRBJ2-1 | TRBV4-2 | . | TGTGCCAGCAGCCACGCCGGGACAGGGGTTGAGCAGTTCTTC | CASSHAGTGVEQFF
. | TRBJ2-7 | TRBV25-1 | . | TGTGCCAGCAGTGAATTCGGCAGGGCCTACGAGCAGTACTTC | CASSEFGRAYEQYF
. | TRBJ2-5 | TRBV4-3 | . | TGCGCCAGCAGCCAAGAGTACCAAGAGACCCAGTACTTC | CASSQEYQETQYF
. | TRBJ2-3 | TRBV30 | . | TGTGCCTGCGAACTCACTAGGAAGCAGTATTTT | CACELTRKQYF
TRBD1 | TRBJ1-2 | TRBV7-2 | . | TGTGCCAGCAGCTTACAAGACAGGGTAATCTATGGCTACACCTTC | CASSLQDRVIYGYTF
. | TRBJ1-5 | TRBV7-9 | . | TGTGCCAGCAGTTGGGACGATCAGCCCCAGCATTTT | CASSWDDQPQHF
. | TRBJ2-5 | TRBV10-3 | . | TGTGCCAGCGGGACAGCCACTACAAAGACCCAGTACTTC | CASGTATTKTQYF
. | TRBJ1-2 | TRBV30 | . | TGTGCCTGGATGTCGGGGGAAAACTATGGCTACACCTTC | CAWMSGENYGYTF
. | TRBJ2-5 | TRBV2 | once | TGTGCCAGCAGCAGCGAGCAGACCCAGTACTTC | CASSSEQTQYF